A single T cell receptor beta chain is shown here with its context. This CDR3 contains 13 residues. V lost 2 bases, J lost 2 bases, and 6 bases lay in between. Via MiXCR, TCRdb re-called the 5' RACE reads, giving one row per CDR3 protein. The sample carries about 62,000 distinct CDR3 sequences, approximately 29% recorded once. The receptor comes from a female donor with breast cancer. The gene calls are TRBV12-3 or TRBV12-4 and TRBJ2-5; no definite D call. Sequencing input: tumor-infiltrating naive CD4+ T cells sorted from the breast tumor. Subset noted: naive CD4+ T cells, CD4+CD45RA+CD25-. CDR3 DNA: TGTGCCAGCAGTTTAAACAGACAAGAGACCCAGTACTTC. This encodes CASSLNRQETQYF.